A single sample is the source of the 8 T cell receptor beta chains below, sequenced in a study of identical twins. One entry per CDR3 protein results from TCRdb running MiXCR on the 5' RACE reads. The sample has 400,000 to 550,000 distinct CDR3 sequences, less than 25% seen once. This same sample was also taken into another study, of T cells expressing NK-cell markers.

Sequencing input: CD4+ T cells sorted from blood. The receptor set was obtained from a woman in her late teens or twenties in good health.

The genes are TRBV11-3 and TRBJ2-1, with D maybe TRBD2 (6 bases). From germline, CDR1 is SGHNT and CDR2 YENEEA. The CDR3 contains 15 residues. The V end lost 4 bases, the J end lost 2 bases, and 12 bases lay between the germline ends. CDR3 region: CASSWETSPYNEQFF. The CDR3 DNA follows: TGTGCCAGCAGCTGGGAAACTAGCCCCTACAATGAGCAGTTCTTC.

This clonotype was seen more than once but under ten times. V and J are TRBV10-3 and TRBJ1-1; TRBD1 is a possible D gene (5 bases). The V and J ends lost 10 bases and 2 bases respectively, with 20 bases between them. The germline V gene encodes CDR1 ENHRY and CDR2 SYGVKD. The CDR3 totals 15 residues. The CDR3 loop is CATRPSGAKNTEAFF. The CDR3 DNA is TGTGCCACCCGCCCAAGTGGGGCCAAAAACACTGAAGCTTTCTTT.

The V and J genes are TRBV7-3 and TRBJ2-2; no clear D. The CDR3 totals 16 residues. V was clipped by 5 bases and J by 6 bases, with 19 bases between them. Germline CDR1 SGHTA, CDR2 FQGTGA. As DNA, the CDR3 is TGTGCCAGCAGCCCCTGGTTGCTATACCCCGCCGGGGAGCTGTTTTTT. The encoded protein is CASSPWLLYPAGELFF.

The chain uses TRBV11-2 and TRBJ2-2; a possible D gene is TRBD2 (5 bases). Germline V gives CDR1 SGHAT, CDR2 FQNNGV. The CDR3 length is 15 residues. Trimming shortened V by 4 bases and J by 0 bases, and 9 bases separated the two germline ends. The CDR3 sequence is CASSSSSSNTGELFF. In DNA form, the CDR3 reads TGTGCCAGCAGCTCTAGCAGCTCGAACACCGGGGAGCTGTTTTTT.

This clonotype was counted only a few times. This chain links TRBV12-3 or TRBV12-4 with TRBJ1-2, with a weak D call TRBD1 (5 bases). Between the trimmed V and J ends, which lost 5 bases and 7 bases, there was a span of 17 bases. CDR3 length: 14 residues. CDR3 nucleotides: TGTGCCAGCAGTCTAACGCAGGGCGGGTCTGGCTACACCTTC. This encodes CASSLTQGGSGYTF.

This chain uses TRBV20-1 with TRBJ2-7; 9 positions match TRBD1. The CDR3 is 13 residues long. Germline trimming cut 6 bases from V and 3 bases from J; bases unmatched to any gene: 6. CDR1 DFQATT and CDR2 SNEGSKA come from the germline V gene (reference sequence). The CDR3 sequence is CSASGTGNYEQYF. Here the CDR3 DNA reads TGCAGTGCGTCCGGGACAGGGAACTACGAGCAGTACTTC.

This clonotype was observed many times. The rearrangement links TRBV12-3 or TRBV12-4 to TRBJ1-1, with D unclear. Trimming took off 3 bases at V and 4 bases at J, with 9 bases between the two ends. CDR3 length: 13 amino acids. For the CDR3, the DNA is TGTGCCAGCAGTTTCCAGGAATTCACTGAAGCTTTCTTT. Residues: CASSFQEFTEAFF.

This clonotype came up many times. The rearrangement uses TRBV27 and TRBJ1-5; D perhaps matches TRBD1 (5 bases). V was trimmed by 3 bases and J by 6 bases, leaving 15 bases between them. CDR1 and CDR2 (germline): MNHEY, SMNVEV (reference sequence). This CDR3 is built from 15 residues. In nucleotides, the CDR3 is TGTGCCAGCAGTTTGAGTGGTGTCGGGGGTCAGCCCCAGCATTTT. Translating gives CASSLSGVGGQPQHF.